This T cell receptor beta chain was captured in a study of vaccination and CD4 T cells after COVID-19. About the research overall: Six males and four females, two of them Hispanic, were enrolled as convalescents. Investigators drew the post-COVID samples a median roughly 98 days after diagnosis, with a range of 35 to 161.

The treatment is: approximately nine-day PBMC culture with coronavirus spike peptide pools or control peptides (ViraFEST assay). Gathered ahead of the COVID-19 pandemic (2011-2018) were the CD4+ T cells of the unexposed donor. Roughly 2 million PBMCs were grown per well alongside about 10 IU/ml IL-2 and roughly 10 ug/ml peptide pools. This clonotype has just a few counts. The antigen remains unidentified. An Oncomine TCR Beta short-read assay was used to sequence the DNA from cultured CD4+ T cells. TCRdb processed the PCR reads anew with MiXCR; each CDR3 protein has one entry. Of under 4,500 distinct CDR3 sequences in the sample, about 35% are singletons; the top ten hold 25% to 30%. The sequence derives from a human donor in good health. The sequencing sample was made of CD4+ T cells from blood, cultured in vitro.

CDR3 region: CASSPPDRVVHGYTF. CDR3 coding DNA: TGTGCCAGCAGCCCCCCGGACAGGGTGGTCCATGGCTACACCTTC. This chain links TRBV5-4 with TRBJ1-2; 8 nucleotides line up with TRBD1. Germline-derived CDR1 and CDR2 are SGHNT and YYREEE (reference sequence). V was pared by 4 bases and J by 6 bases, with 11 bases of the junction left unmatched. The CDR3 extends over 15 amino acids.